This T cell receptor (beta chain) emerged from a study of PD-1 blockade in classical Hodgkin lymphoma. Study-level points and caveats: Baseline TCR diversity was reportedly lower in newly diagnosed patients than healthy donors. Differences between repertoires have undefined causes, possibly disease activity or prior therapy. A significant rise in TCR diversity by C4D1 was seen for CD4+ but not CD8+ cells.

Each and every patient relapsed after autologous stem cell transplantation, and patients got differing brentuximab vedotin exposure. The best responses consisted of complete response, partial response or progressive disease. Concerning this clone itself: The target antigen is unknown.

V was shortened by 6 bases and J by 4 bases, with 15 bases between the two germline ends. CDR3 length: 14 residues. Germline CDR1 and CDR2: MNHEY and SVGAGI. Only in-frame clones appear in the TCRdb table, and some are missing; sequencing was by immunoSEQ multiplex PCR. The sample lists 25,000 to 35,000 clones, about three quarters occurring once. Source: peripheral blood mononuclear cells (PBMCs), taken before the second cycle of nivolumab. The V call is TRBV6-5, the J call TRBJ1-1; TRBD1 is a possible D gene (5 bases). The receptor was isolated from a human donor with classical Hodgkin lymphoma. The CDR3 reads CASRAFYGGTEAFF. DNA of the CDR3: TGTGCCAGCAGGGCGTTCTACGGGGGCACTGAAGCTTTCTTT.